One sample yielded the 23 T cell receptor beta chains listed below, sequenced in a study of T cell responses to AZD1222 COVID-19 vaccine. Repertoires were generated with immunoSEQ multiplex PCR, while TCRdb's copy carries only in-frame clones and drops some. The table has some 120,000 clones, under 90% seen once. The specimen comprised peripheral blood, sampled on day 0 of AZD1222 vaccination. Receptors were obtained from an adult in good health.

In regard to this clone: Other DNA sequences in this specimen translate into the identical CDR3. This sequence joins TRBV28 and TRBJ1-5; D not resolved. Germline CDR1 is MDHEN and CDR2 is SYDVKM. V was trimmed by 3 bases and J by 1 base, leaving 4 bases between them. This CDR3 region has 13 residues. The CDR3 spells CASSFSSNQPQHF. The CDR3 nucleotides are TGTGCCAGCAGTTTTTCGAGCAATCAGCCCCAGCATTTT.

The chain has TRBV6-5 and TRBJ2-7; 10 nucleotides match TRBD1. CDR1 is MNHEY, CDR2 SVGAGI, per germline. Germline trimming cut 2 bases from V and 3 bases from J; bases unmatched to any gene: 4. CDR3 length: 15 residues. The CDR3 region is CASSYRGDRGYEQYF. CDR3 bases: TGTGCCAGCAGTTACCGCGGGGACAGGGGCTACGAGCAGTACTTC.

The V call is TRBV19, the J call TRBJ2-7, with 8 bases matching TRBD2. The V segment lost 0 bases and the J segment 6 bases; nucleotides outside the gene matches: 7. Germline V gives CDR1 LNHDA, CDR2 SQIVND (reference sequence). This CDR3 has 15 amino acids. CDR3: CASSIDGAGGVEQYF. Here the CDR3 DNA reads TGTGCCAGTAGTATAGACGGGGCCGGGGGGGTCGAGCAGTACTTC.

The V gene is TRBV6-5, the J gene TRBJ1-4; unclear D gene. The length of the CDR3 is 13 residues. Trimming pared 6 bases from V and 8 bases from J, leaving 13 bases between. Germline lookup yields CDR1 MNHEY and CDR2 SVGAGI. CDR3 in amino acids: CASSSSLREKLFF. The CDR3 DNA is TGTGCCAGCAGCTCAAGCTTGCGAGAAAAACTGTTTTTT.

J is TRBJ2-3 and V is TRBV19; possible D gene TRBD1, 6 bases. Deletions cut 2 bases from V and 0 bases from J, with 9 bases between. The CDR3 covers 15 residues. Looked up from germline, CDR1 is LNHDA and CDR2 is SQIVND (reference sequence). The DNA for the CDR3 is TGTGCCAGTAGTATATCAGGACAGAGCACAGATACGCAGTATTTT. Residues: CASSISGQSTDTQYF. Full variable domain (missing parts from reference TRBV19 and TRBJ2-3): DGGITQSPKYLFRKEGQNVTLSCEQNLNHDAMYWYRQDPGQGLRLIYYSQIVNDFQKGDIAEGYSVSREKKESFPLTVTSAQKNPTAFYLCASSISGQSTDTQYFGPGTRLTVL.

The chain combines TRBV10-1 with TRBJ2-7, with 10 bases aligning to TRBD2. Trimming removed 4 bases from V and 0 bases from J; junction bases left unmatched: 0. CDR3 length: 14 residues. The germline V gene encodes CDR1 WNHNN and CDR2 SYGVQD (reference sequence). CDR3 sequence reads: CASSGTSGSYEQYF. The CDR3 nucleotides are TGCGCCAGCAGTGGGACTAGCGGCTCCTACGAGCAGTACTTC.

The count of this clone is one. The chain combines TRBV12-3 or TRBV12-4 with TRBJ2-7; D is ambiguous. This CDR3 has 13 amino acids. V gave up 5 bases and J gave up 0 bases, with 8 bases separating them. The CDR3 DNA reads TGTGCCAGCAGTCCCAGAACCTCCTACGAGCAGTACTTC. It is translated as CASSPRTSYEQYF.

The J gene is TRBJ1-3, the V gene TRBV3-1 (or the pseudogene TRBV3-2); TRBD1 aligns across 8 bases. This CDR3 spans 14 amino acids. CDR1 LGHDT and CDR2 YNNKEL come from the germline V gene (reference sequence). V was clipped by 7 bases and J by 4 bases; unmatched bases: 6. The CDR3 DNA sequence: TGTGCCAGCAAATGGACAGGGCCAGGAAACACCATATATTTT. This sequence encodes CASKWTGPGNTIYF.

The chain joins TRBV19 to TRBJ1-3, with unresolved D. With the DNA end fitting TRBJ2-3 better, the J assignment may be wrong. Germline V lookup: CDR1 LNHDA, CDR2 SQIVND (reference sequence). There are 11 residues in the CDR3. CDR3 residues: CASSTGPGQYF. The CDR3 nucleotides are TGTGCCAGTAGTACTGGCCCGGGGCAGTATTTT.

The CDR3 protein is CASSLGLAGTQYF. CDR3 coding DNA: TGTGCCAGCAGTCTTGGACTAGCGGGGACCCAGTACTTC. V and J are TRBV2 and TRBJ2-5, with TRBD2 identical over 11 bases. Germline V gene sequence: CDR1 SNHLY, CDR2 FYNNEI. The CDR3 length is 13 residues. V dropped 5 bases and J dropped 7; count of bases not matched to a gene: 3.

The chain recombines TRBV24-1 with TRBJ2-3, with D hard to call. Germline loops: CDR1 KGHDR, CDR2 SFDVKD. Trimming took off 7 bases at V and 4 bases at J, with 11 bases between the two ends. The CDR3 is made up of 13 amino acids. The CDR3 nucleotides read TGTGCCACCAGGGGTACCGCGGCAGATACGCAGTATTTT. It specifies CATRGTAADTQYF.

J is TRBJ2-7 and V is TRBV4-1, with 7 bases lining up with TRBD1. V gave up 2 bases and J gave up 3 bases; unmatched junction bases: 7. The CDR3 has 15 residues. Germline loops: CDR1 MGHRA, CDR2 YSYEKL. The CDR3 protein is CASSQQDRKDYEQYF. The CDR3 region has the DNA TGCGCCAGCAGCCAACAGGACAGGAAAGACTACGAGCAGTACTTC.

This clone appeared a few times. Other nucleotide sequences in the sample specify the same CDR3. The chain employs TRBV2 and TRBJ1-5; D is ambiguous. Between the trimmed V and J ends, which lost 5 bases and 0 bases, there was a span of 8 bases. CDR1 SNHLY and CDR2 FYNNEI come from the germline V gene. The CDR3 sequence is 14 residues long. The DNA of the CDR3 is TGTGCCAGCAGTAGACTGAATAGCAATCAGCCCCAGCATTTT. Amino acid sequence: CASSRLNSNQPQHF.

The chain is built from TRBV5-1 and TRBJ2-1; D is undetermined. The V end was cut by 1 base, the J end by 2 bases, with 13 bases between. Germline-derived CDR1 and CDR2 are SGHRS and YFSETQ. This CDR3 spans 16 amino acids. DNA for the CDR3: TGCGCCAGCAGCTTGTCCGCGAACCCCACCTACAATGAGCAGTTCTTC. Encoded protein: CASSLSANPTYNEQFF.

The rearrangement joins TRBV7-2 to TRBJ1-6; D possibly corresponds to TRBD1 (5 bases). Per germline, CDR1 SGHTA and CDR2 FQGNSA. The V gene lost 5 bases and the J gene lost 9 bases, with 17 bases spanning the gap. CDR3 size: 15 residues. The CDR3 DNA is TGTGCCAGCAGCCCACGGACACTCCTGGGTTCACCCCTCCACTTT. It is translated as CASSPRTLLGSPLHF.

This chain uses TRBV5-4 with TRBJ1-4; no definite D call. The V gene lost 4 bases and the J gene lost 8 bases, with 15 bases spanning the gap. This CDR3 is built from 14 residues. From germline, CDR1 is SGHNT and CDR2 YYREEE (reference sequence). The CDR3 protein is CASSPGGGYEKLFF. The CDR3 DNA follows: TGTGCCAGCAGCCCGGGCGGAGGGTACGAAAAACTGTTTTTT.

This rearrangement joins TRBV15 to TRBJ2-7; 10 bases agree with TRBD1. The CDR3 length is 15 residues. The V gene end was trimmed by 3 bases and the J gene end by 0 bases; junction bases not matched to a gene: 2. The germline V gene encodes CDR1 LNHNV and CDR2 YYDKDF (reference sequence). CDR3 residues: CATSRGQGSSYEQYF. As DNA, the CDR3 is TGTGCCACCAGCAGGGGACAGGGGAGCTCCTACGAGCAGTACTTC.

The V call is TRBV3-1 (or the pseudogene TRBV3-2), the J call TRBJ2-3, with D uncertain. V dropped 5 bases and J dropped 4 bases, with 13 bases sitting between them. Germline lookup yields CDR1 LGHDT and CDR2 YNNKEL (reference sequence). The CDR3 is 14 residues long. The CDR3, as DNA: TGTGCCAGCAGCTCCCCTCGGCGACCAGATACGCAGTATTTT. This codes for CASSSPRRPDTQYF.

The J gene is TRBJ2-5, the V gene TRBV4-2; D might be TRBD1 (6 bases). V lost 7 bases and J lost 5, with 17 bases in between. Germline V gene sequence: CDR1 LGHNA, CDR2 YNFKEQ. CDR3 length: 14 amino acids. This CDR3 is CASNSNSRGETQYF. Written as DNA, the CDR3 is TGTGCCAGCAACTCGAACTCTAGGGGGGAGACCCAGTACTTC.

This chain uses TRBV11-2 with TRBJ1-5; D call uncertain. This CDR3 is 12 amino acids long. The germline V and J ends were trimmed by 3 bases and 10 bases, with 10 bases remaining between them. Germline V gene lookup returns CDR1 SGHAT and CDR2 FQNNGV. The CDR3 sequence: CASSFSVDPQHF. The DNA of the CDR3 is TGTGCCAGCAGCTTTAGTGTTGATCCCCAGCATTTT. The full variable domain, in which reference TRBV11-2 and TRBJ1-5 provide the parts outside the CDR3, is EAGVAQSPRYKIIEKRQSVAFWCNPISGHATLYWYQQILGQGPKLLIQFQNNGVVDDSQLPKDRFSAERLKGVDSTLKIQPAKLEDSAVYLCASSFSVDPQHFGDGTRLSIL.

This chain uses TRBV2 with TRBJ2-1; D may be TRBD2 (5 bases). V was cut by 6 bases and J by 5 bases, with 17 bases left in between. Germline CDR1 reads SNHLY; CDR2 reads FYNNEI. The CDR3 has 15 residues. The CDR3 reads CASSLASVKDNEQFF. The CDR3 DNA sequence: TGTGCCAGCAGCCTAGCCTCAGTAAAGGACAATGAGCAGTTCTTC.

This chain links TRBV11-2 with TRBJ2-1; TRBD2 matches at 14 bases. The V gene's germline CDR1 is SGHAT and CDR2 FQNNGV. V shed 7 bases and J 4 bases; nucleotides not matched to a gene: 15. The CDR3 has 19 residues. CDR3 loop: CASTPPGTSGRSMYNEQFF. Here the CDR3 DNA reads TGTGCCAGCACCCCACCCGGGACTAGCGGGAGATCTATGTACAATGAGCAGTTCTTC.

Here the CDR3 DNA reads TGTGCCAGCAGTTACCTGGGACAGGTTGGGGACGAGCAGTACTTC. Protein sequence: CASSYLGQVGDEQYF. The chain combines TRBV6-5 with TRBJ2-7, with TRBD1 matching 8 bases. V dropped 2 bases and J dropped 5; count of bases not matched to a gene: 8. The CDR3 sequence is 15 residues long. Germline V lookup: CDR1 MNHEY, CDR2 SVGAGI.